Given below is one T cell receptor (beta chain) in context. The data stem from a study of blood T cell repertoires in COVID-19. Turning to the study itself: Donors in the United States, Italy and Spain gave samples during acute or convalescent COVID-19.

Followed over time, Seattle patients had been enrolled while infection was active. In the original analysis: Amplification of reference gene primers provided the estimated nucleated cell counts. Using immunoSEQ multiplex PCR, the repertoire was profiled, and TCRdb retains in-frame clones only, with some absent. That table furnishes V, J and clone size, whereas the DNA furnished D and trimming. The sample comprises roughly 250,000 clones, about 85% of which are singletons, and 0.87% rests with the top ten. Germline V gene sequence: CDR1 SGHRS, CDR2 YFSETQ. This CDR3 comprises 16 residues. With V trimmed by 4 bases and J by 4 bases, 8 bases remained unmatched.

This TCR was sampled from a human donor with COVID-19, enrolled during active disease. The donor label of this sample is uncertain. Sequenced input: peripheral blood. The chain combines TRBV5-1 with TRBJ2-2, with TRBD2 matching over 9 bases. The DNA of the CDR3 is TGCGCCAGCAGCCAAATAGCGGGAGTAGGCACCGGGGAGCTGTTTTTT. This encodes CASSQIAGVGTGELFF. The full variable domain, rest sourced from reference TRBV5-1 and TRBJ2-2, is KAGVTQTPRYLIKTRGQQVTLSCSPISGHRSVSWYQQTPGQGLQFLFEYFSETQRNKGNFPGRFSGRQFSNSRSEMNVSTLELGDSALYLCASSQIAGVGTGELFFGEGSRLTVL.